The TCR beta chain described here comes from a study of chemoradiotherapy in HPV16-positive cancers. Germline assignment: CDR1 LGHNA and CDR2 YSLEER. The CDR3 covers 15 residues. After removal of 0 bases from V and 4 bases from J, the junction contained 5 bases not matched to a gene. The protocol was immunoSEQ multiplex PCR, while the TCRdb copy is restricted to in-frame clones and leaves out a portion. Of more than 9,000 clones in the sample, roughly 81% are singletons; the top ten hold around 0.99%. Sampling took place from a patient who underwent chemoradiotherapy. V is TRBV4-3 and J is TRBJ2-5; 7 bases fit TRBD1. The receptor was derived from a human donor with HPV-associated anogenital cancer. The CDR3 bases are TGCGCCAGCAGCCAAGAGGCGACAGGGATAGAGACCCAGTACTTC. Translated, it gives CASSQEATGIETQYF.